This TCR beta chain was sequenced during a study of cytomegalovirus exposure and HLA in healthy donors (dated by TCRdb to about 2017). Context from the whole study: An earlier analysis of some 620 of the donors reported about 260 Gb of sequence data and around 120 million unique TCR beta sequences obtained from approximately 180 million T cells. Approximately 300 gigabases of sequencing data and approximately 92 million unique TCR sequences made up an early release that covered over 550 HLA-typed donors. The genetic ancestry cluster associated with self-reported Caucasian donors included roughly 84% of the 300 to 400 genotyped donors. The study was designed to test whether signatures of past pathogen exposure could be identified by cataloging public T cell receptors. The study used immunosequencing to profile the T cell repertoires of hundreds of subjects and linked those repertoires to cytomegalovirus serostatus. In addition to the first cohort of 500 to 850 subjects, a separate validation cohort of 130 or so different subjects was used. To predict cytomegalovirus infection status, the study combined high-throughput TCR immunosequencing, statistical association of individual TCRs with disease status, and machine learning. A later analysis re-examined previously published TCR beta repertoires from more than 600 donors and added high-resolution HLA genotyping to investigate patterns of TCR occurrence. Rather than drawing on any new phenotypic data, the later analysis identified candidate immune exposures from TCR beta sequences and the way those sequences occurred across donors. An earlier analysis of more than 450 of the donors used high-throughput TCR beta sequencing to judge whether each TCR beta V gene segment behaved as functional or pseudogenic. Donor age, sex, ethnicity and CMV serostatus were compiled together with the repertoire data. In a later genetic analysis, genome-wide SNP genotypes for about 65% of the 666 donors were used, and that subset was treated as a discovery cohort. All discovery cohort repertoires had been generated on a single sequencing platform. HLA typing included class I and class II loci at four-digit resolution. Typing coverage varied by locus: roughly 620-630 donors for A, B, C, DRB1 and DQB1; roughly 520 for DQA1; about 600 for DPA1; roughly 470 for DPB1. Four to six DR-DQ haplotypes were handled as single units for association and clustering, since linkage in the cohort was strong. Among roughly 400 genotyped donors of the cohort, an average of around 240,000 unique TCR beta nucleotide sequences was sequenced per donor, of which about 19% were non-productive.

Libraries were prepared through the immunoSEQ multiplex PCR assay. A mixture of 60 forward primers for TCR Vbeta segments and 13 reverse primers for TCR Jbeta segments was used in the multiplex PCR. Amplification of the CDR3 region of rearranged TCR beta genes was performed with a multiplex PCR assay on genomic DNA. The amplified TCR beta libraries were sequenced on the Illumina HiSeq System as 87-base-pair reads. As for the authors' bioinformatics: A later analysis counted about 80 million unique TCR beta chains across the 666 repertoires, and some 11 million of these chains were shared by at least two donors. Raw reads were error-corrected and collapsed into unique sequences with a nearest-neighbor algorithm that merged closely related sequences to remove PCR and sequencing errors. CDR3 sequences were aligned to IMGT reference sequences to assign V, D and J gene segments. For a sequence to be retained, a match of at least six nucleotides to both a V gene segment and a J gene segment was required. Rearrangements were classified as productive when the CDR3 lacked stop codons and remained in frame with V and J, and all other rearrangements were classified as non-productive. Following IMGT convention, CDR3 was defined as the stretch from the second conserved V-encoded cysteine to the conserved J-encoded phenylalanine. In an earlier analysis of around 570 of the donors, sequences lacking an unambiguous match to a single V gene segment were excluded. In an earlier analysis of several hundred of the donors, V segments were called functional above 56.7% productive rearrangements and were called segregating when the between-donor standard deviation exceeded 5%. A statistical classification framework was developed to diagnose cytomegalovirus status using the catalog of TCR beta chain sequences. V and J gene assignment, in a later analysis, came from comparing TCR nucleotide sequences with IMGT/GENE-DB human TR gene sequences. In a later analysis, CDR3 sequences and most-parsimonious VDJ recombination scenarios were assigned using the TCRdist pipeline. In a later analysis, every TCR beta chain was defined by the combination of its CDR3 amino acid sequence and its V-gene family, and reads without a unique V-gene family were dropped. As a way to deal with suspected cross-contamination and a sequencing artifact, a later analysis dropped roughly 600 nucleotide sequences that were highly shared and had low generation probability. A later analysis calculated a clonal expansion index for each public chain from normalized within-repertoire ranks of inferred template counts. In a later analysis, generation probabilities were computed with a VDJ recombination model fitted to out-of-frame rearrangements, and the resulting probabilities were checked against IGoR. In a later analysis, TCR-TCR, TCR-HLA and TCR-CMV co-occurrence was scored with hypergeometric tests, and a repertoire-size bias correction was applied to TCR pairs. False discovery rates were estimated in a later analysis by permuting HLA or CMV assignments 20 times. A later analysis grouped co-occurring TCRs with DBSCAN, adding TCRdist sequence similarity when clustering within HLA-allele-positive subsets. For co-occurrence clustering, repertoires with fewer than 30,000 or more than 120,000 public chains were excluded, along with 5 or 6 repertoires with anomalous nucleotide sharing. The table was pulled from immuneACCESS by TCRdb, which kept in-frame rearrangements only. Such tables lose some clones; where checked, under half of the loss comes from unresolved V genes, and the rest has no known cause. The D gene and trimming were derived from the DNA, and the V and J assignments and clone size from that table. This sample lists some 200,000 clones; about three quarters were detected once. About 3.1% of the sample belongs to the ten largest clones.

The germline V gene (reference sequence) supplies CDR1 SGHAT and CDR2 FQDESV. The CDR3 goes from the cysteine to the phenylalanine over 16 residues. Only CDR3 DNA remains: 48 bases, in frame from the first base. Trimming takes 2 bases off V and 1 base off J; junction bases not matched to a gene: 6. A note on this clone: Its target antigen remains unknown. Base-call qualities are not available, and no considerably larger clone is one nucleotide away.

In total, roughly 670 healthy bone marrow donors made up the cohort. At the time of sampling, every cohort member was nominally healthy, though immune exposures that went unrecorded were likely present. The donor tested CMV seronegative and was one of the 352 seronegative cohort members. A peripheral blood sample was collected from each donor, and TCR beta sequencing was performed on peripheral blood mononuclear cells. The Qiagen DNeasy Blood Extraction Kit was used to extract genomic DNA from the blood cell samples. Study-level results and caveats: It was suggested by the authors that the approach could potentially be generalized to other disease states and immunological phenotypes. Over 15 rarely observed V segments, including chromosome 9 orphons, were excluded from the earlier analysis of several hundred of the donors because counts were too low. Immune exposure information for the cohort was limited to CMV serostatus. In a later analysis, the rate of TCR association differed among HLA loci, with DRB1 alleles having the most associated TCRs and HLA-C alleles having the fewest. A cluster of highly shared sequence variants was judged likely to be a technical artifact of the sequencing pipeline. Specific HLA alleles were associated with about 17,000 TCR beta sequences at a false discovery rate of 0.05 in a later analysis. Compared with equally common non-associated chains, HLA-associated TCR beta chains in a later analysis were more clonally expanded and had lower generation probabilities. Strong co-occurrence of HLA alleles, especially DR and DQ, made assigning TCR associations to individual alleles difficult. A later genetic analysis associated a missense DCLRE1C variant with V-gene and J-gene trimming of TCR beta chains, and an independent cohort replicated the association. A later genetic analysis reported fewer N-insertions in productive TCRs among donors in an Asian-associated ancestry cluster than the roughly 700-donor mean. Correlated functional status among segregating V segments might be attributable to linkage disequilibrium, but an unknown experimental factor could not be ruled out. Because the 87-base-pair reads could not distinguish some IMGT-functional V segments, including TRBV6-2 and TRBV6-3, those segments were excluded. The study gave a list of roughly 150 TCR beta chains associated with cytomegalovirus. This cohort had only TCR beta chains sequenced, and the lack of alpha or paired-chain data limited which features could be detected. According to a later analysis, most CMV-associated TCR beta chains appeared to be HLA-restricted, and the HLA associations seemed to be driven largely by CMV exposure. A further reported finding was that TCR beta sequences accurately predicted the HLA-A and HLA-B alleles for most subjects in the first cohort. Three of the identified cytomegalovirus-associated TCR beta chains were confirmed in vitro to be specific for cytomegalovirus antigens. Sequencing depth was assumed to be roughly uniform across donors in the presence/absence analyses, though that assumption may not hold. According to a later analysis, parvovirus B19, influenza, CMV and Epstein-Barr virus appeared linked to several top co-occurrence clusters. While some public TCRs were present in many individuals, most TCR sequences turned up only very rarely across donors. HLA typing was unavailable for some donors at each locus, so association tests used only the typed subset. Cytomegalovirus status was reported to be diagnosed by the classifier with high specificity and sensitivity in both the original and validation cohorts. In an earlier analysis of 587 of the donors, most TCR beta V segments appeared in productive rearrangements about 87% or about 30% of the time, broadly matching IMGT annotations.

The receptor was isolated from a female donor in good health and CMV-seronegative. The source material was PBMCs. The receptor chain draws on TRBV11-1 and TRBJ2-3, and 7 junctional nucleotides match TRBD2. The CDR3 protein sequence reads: CASSLRSLAGTDTQYF. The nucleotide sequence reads TGTGCCAGCAGCTTAAGGTCTCTAGCGGGCACAGATACGCAGTATTTT.